Following are 9 T cell receptor beta chains from one sample sequenced in a study of blood T cell repertoires in COVID-19. TCRdb's table, derived via immunoSEQ multiplex PCR, lists solely in-frame clones and lacks some. Among about 16,000 clones, about 90% were seen once, and the ten largest hold about 49%. The sequencing sample was made of peripheral blood. Every receptor here comes from a human donor in a cohort sampled during active COVID-19.

The CDR3 spells CASSYRRGSGELFF. The CDR3 nucleotides read TGTGCCAGCAGTTACAGGAGGGGTTCCGGGGAGCTGTTTTTT. V usage is TRBV6-6 and J usage is TRBJ2-2, with D perhaps TRBD2 (6 bases). CDR1 is MNHNY, CDR2 SVGAGI, per germline (reference sequence). The CDR3 loop spans 14 amino acids. V lost 2 bases and J 6 bases, leaving 10 bases between the germline ends.

V usage is TRBV4-2 and J usage is TRBJ2-3; D is possibly TRBD2 (6 bases). Between the trimmed V and J ends, which lost 4 bases and 0 bases, there was a span of 14 bases. Germline V gives CDR1 LGHNA, CDR2 YNFKEQ. The CDR3 sequence is 16 residues long. CDR3 nucleotides: TGTGCCAGCAGCCCTGGTGGGGGGACTAGCACAGATACGCAGTATTTT. It is translated as CASSPGGGTSTDTQYF.

This chain links TRBV7-9 with TRBJ2-5; no clear D. From germline, CDR1 is SEHNR and CDR2 FQNEAQ (reference sequence). This CDR3 has 14 amino acids. V lost 1 base and J lost 0, with 6 bases in between. The CDR3 DNA reads TGTGCCAGCAGCTTAGGGGCAGACCAAGAGACCCAGTACTTC. Translated: CASSLGADQETQYF. Drawing the rest from reference TRBV7-9 and TRBJ2-5, the complete variable domain is DTGVSQNPRHKITKRGQNVTFRCDPISEHNRLYWYRQTLGQGPEFLTYFQNEAQLEKSRLLSDRFSAERPKGSFSTLEIQRTEQGDSAMYLCASSLGADQETQYFGPGTRLLVL.

This clone was detected once. The chain links TRBV18 to TRBJ1-2; 10 bases line up with TRBD1. V shed 1 base, J shed 7 bases, and the junction held 6 bases outside the gene matches. CDR3 length: 15 amino acids. Germline CDR1 is KGHSH and CDR2 is LQKENI. The CDR3 is CASSPQRDRGSGYTF. The CDR3 DNA reads as TGTGCCAGCTCACCACAGCGGGACAGGGGATCTGGCTACACCTTC.

In this sample, this clone turned up once. V is TRBV7-9 and J is TRBJ2-1; 8 positions match TRBD2. The CDR3 has 16 amino acids. The V and J ends lost 7 bases and 7 bases, in that order; junction bases with no gene match: 15. Germline V CDR1 and CDR2: SEHNR, FQNEAQ (reference sequence). CDR3: CASTFSGWTSLNEQFF. The DNA of the CDR3 is TGTGCCAGCACCTTTAGTGGCTGGACTAGCTTAAATGAGCAGTTCTTC.

This chain uses TRBV19 with TRBJ2-5; 8 bases are a match to TRBD2. The germline V gene encodes CDR1 LNHDA and CDR2 SQIVND (reference sequence). The CDR3 loop spans 14 amino acids. Trimming removed 1 base from V and 5 bases from J; junction bases left unmatched: 3. The CDR3 here is CASSIVSGGETQYF. The CDR3 DNA follows: TGTGCCAGTAGTATAGTTTCGGGGGGGGAGACCCAGTACTTC.

The V gene is TRBV30, the J gene TRBJ1-2; 10 bases line up with TRBD1. Germline values: CDR1 GTSNPN, CDR2 SVGIG (reference sequence). Trimming removed 1 base from V and 4 bases from J; junction bases left unmatched: 12. CDR3 size: 17 residues. For the CDR3, the DNA is TGTGCCTGGAGTGGGGGGACAGGGGTAGATGCCGGCTATGGCTACACCTTC. It is translated as CAWSGGTGVDAGYGYTF.

The chain has TRBV10-3 and TRBJ1-6; TRBD1 matches 8 bases. The CDR3 loop spans 15 amino acids. Germline trimming cut 5 bases from V and 7 bases from J; bases unmatched to any gene: 7. Germline V lookup: CDR1 ENHRY, CDR2 SYGVKD. CDR3 sequence (DNA): TGTGCCATCAGTCCGGACAGGGCGCCGAATTCACCCCTCCACTTT. As protein: CAISPDRAPNSPLHF.

The chain carries TRBV7-8 and TRBJ2-3; 7 bases align to TRBD1. This CDR3 contains 15 residues. V trimming: 5 bases; J trimming: 4 bases; junction bases outside the gene matches: 9. Germline loops: CDR1 SGHVS, CDR2 FQNEAQ. The CDR3 spells CASSPTTGSSDTQYF. CDR3 bases: TGTGCCAGCAGCCCGACGACAGGGAGTTCAGATACGCAGTATTTT. Full variable domain (rest looked up from reference TRBV7-8 and TRBJ2-3): GAGVSQSPRYKVAKRGQDVALRCDPISGHVSLFWYQQALGQGPEFLTYFQNEAQLDKSGLPSDRFFAERPEGSVSTLKIQRTQQEDSAVYLCASSPTTGSSDTQYFGPGTRLTVL.